The rows below give T cell receptor beta chains drawn from one sample of a study of blood T cell repertoires in COVID-19. Sequenced by immunoSEQ multiplex PCR; TCRdb stores in-frame clones only, minus some. The table includes 130,000 to 150,000 clones, 65% to 85% detected once. The sample comprised peripheral blood. The receptor set was obtained from a man aged 60 to 75 with active or convalescent COVID-19. Both conserved end residues are part of each CDR3. Fields, in order: J gene, V gene, CDR3 protein.

J gene: TRBJ2-3
V gene: TRBV2
CDR3 protein: CASSEDLSTTDTQYF

J gene: TRBJ2-2
V gene: TRBV4-3
CDR3 protein: CASSQDWGRLARTGELFF

J gene: TRBJ2-3
V gene: TRBV6-5
CDR3 protein: CASSYEGETQYF

J gene: TRBJ2-7
V gene: TRBV29-1
CDR3 protein: CSVGRAGERDEQYF

J gene: TRBJ1-5
V gene: TRBV2
CDR3 protein: CASSDREWQPQHF

J gene: TRBJ2-3
V gene: TRBV28
CDR3 protein: CASSLGYLDTQYF

J gene: TRBJ1-5
V gene: TRBV28
CDR3 protein: CASSSGDRVSNQPQHF

J gene: TRBJ2-1
V gene: TRBV27
CDR3 protein: CASRERLAAYNEQFF

J gene: TRBJ2-1
V gene: TRBV7-3
CDR3 protein: CASSLGIGIPGNEQFF

J gene: TRBJ2-5
V gene: TRBV6-2/TRBV6-3
CDR3 protein: CASSPARLGQTQYF

J gene: TRBJ1-4
V gene: TRBV28
CDR3 protein: CASSFRDRVEKLFF

J gene: TRBJ2-1
V gene: TRBV7-2
CDR3 protein: CASSGVLAGAEQFF

J gene: TRBJ2-5
V gene: TRBV7-2
CDR3 protein: CASSLGTSGSQETQYF

J gene: TRBJ2-3
V gene: TRBV11-2
CDR3 protein: CASSLGTEGVGRPIMQYF

J gene: TRBJ2-3
V gene: TRBV21-1
CDR3 protein: CASSKAGGGTDTQYF

J gene: TRBJ1-5
V gene: TRBV19
CDR3 protein: CASSTPRGGGNQPQHF

J gene: TRBJ2-5
V gene: TRBV29-1
CDR3 protein: CSVEIGPGETQYF

J gene: TRBJ2-7
V gene: TRBV5-6
CDR3 protein: CASSLGGGRGQYF

J gene: TRBJ2-1
V gene: TRBV11-2
CDR3 protein: CASSIGTSGSNEQFF

J gene: TRBJ2-4
V gene: TRBV7-2
CDR3 protein: CASSLGGQGANIQYF

J gene: TRBJ1-2
V gene: TRBV18
CDR3 protein: CASSPGTGVVGYTF

J gene: TRBJ1-1
V gene: TRBV19
CDR3 protein: CASRPRGNTEAFF

J gene: TRBJ2-3
V gene: TRBV12-3/TRBV12-4
CDR3 protein: CASSLEETDTQYF

J gene: TRBJ2-3
V gene: TRBV5-1
CDR3 protein: CASSLAMGIAGDTQYF

J gene: TRBJ2-7
V gene: TRBV7-6
CDR3 protein: CASSRQEGLAGYEQYF

J gene: TRBJ2-2
V gene: TRBV28
CDR3 protein: CASSGGTSGILGGELFF

J gene: TRBJ2-7
V gene: TRBV6-5
CDR3 protein: CASSRTGNEQYF

J gene: TRBJ2-7
V gene: TRBV29-1
CDR3 protein: CSVAGGAREQYF

J gene: TRBJ2-7
V gene: TRBV7-8
CDR3 protein: CASSPRREWAYEQYF

J gene: TRBJ2-7
V gene: TRBV5-4
CDR3 protein: CASSSSGGGPYEQYF

J gene: TRBJ1-5
V gene: TRBV10-3
CDR3 protein: CAISDRGLSNQPQHF

J gene: TRBJ2-4
V gene: TRBV2
CDR3 protein: CASSNNPSGSVNIQYF

J gene: TRBJ2-3
V gene: TRBV30
CDR3 protein: CAWSPRRGLSTDTQYF

J gene: TRBJ1-2
V gene: TRBV13
CDR3 protein: CASSYSNYGYTF

J gene: TRBJ1-1
V gene: TRBV3-1/TRBV3-2
CDR3 protein: CASSHRDRWEAFF

J gene: TRBJ2-7
V gene: TRBV5-4
CDR3 protein: CASSLDFRSSYEQYF

J gene: TRBJ1-2
V gene: TRBV18
CDR3 protein: CASSPPRQIINYGYTF

J gene: TRBJ2-7
V gene: TRBV15
CDR3 protein: CATSRDLAQGAYEQYF

J gene: TRBJ2-1
V gene: TRBV28
CDR3 protein: CASAVSGFNEQFF

J gene: TRBJ2-1
V gene: TRBV14
CDR3 protein: CASSQEGTSAYNEQFF

J gene: TRBJ2-2
V gene: TRBV5-6
CDR3 protein: CASSRSPRRELFF

J gene: TRBJ2-4
V gene: TRBV25-1
CDR3 protein: CASSDVQDLAKNIQYF

J gene: TRBJ1-5
V gene: TRBV28
CDR3 protein: CASSPPDRSNQPQHF

J gene: TRBJ2-7
V gene: TRBV5-5
CDR3 protein: CASSRTRGAEGYEQYF

J gene: TRBJ2-7
V gene: TRBV25-1
CDR3 protein: CASSEYGPYEQYF

J gene: TRBJ2-7
V gene: TRBV9
CDR3 protein: CASTRSYEQYF

J gene: TRBJ2-7
V gene: TRBV4-3
CDR3 protein: CASSQDLGDRQYEQYF

J gene: TRBJ1-1
V gene: TRBV2
CDR3 protein: CASSARTGSTNTEAFF

J gene: TRBJ2-3
V gene: TRBV3-1/TRBV3-2
CDR3 protein: CASSQDGARSTDTQYF

J gene: TRBJ2-3
V gene: TRBV5-1
CDR3 protein: CASSLDGTGGTRDTQYF

J gene: TRBJ2-7
V gene: TRBV4-2
CDR3 protein: CASSHRPGDATYEQYF

J gene: TRBJ1-3
V gene: TRBV28
CDR3 protein: CASSRPGQGNTIYF

J gene: TRBJ1-5
V gene: TRBV6-2/TRBV6-3
CDR3 protein: CASSGEGGSSNQPQHF

J gene: TRBJ1-3
V gene: TRBV2
CDR3 protein: CASSSFGNTIYF